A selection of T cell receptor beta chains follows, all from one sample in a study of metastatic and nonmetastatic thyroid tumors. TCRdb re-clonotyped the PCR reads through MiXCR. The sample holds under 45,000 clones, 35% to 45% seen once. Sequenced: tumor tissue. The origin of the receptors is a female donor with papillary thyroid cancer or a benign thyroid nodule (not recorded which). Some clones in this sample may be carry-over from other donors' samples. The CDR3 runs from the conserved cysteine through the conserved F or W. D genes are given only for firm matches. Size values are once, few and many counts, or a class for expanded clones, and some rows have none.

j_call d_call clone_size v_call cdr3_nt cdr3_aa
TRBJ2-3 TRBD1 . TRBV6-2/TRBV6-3 TGTGCCAGCAGTTCGGACAGGCTTCTCACAGATACGCAGTATTTT CASSSDRLLTDTQYF
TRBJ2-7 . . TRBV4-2 TGTGCCAGCAGCCAAGGGAACAGTCCAGCAGCCTACGAGCAGTACTTC CASSQGNSPAAYEQYF
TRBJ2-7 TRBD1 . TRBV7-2 TGTGCCAGCAGCTTAGGGGCAGGGGGCGACTACGAGCAGTACTTC CASSLGAGGDYEQYF
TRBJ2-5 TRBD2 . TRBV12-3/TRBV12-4 TGTGCCAGCAGTCCAACAGCGGGGGGGGAGACCCAGTACTTC CASSPTAGGETQYF
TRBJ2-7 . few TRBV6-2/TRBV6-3 TGTGCCAGCAGTTATTCAGACTGGTACGAGCAGTACTTC CASSYSDWYEQYF
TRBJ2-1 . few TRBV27 TGTGCCAGCAGTCTAGGCTCCTACAATGAGCAGTTCTTC CASSLGSYNEQFF
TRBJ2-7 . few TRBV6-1 TGTGCCAGCAACTACAGGAACTCCTACGAGCAGTACTTC CASNYRNSYEQYF
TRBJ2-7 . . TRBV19 TGTGCCACCAAAGAAAGGGGAGGAGGCTCCTACGAGCAGTACTTC CATKERGGGSYEQYF
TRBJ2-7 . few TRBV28 TGTGCCAGCAGTGGGCTGGGGACCCGCGAGCAGTACTTC CASSGLGTREQYF
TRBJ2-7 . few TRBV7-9 TGTGCCAGCATGGGGTCCTACGAGCAGTACTTC CASMGSYEQYF
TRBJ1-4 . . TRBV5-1 TGCGCCAGCAGCTTGGGGGAGAATGAAAAACTGTTTTTT CASSLGENEKLFF
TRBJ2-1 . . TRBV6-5 TGTGCCAGCAGTTACTCGGGTCCCGACGGGGGTGGCGAGCAGTTCTTC CASSYSGPDGGGEQFF
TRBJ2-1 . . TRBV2 TGTGCCAGAGGGGGACCAGGATACAATGAGCAGTTCTTC CARGGPGYNEQFF
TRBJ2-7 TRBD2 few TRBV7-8 TGTGCCAGCAGCTTAGCCCGGTCTAGCGGGGCCTACGAGCAGTACTTC CASSLARSSGAYEQYF
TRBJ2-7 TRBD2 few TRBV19 TGTGCCACTCGGACTAGCGGGAGTAACGAGCAGTACTTC CATRTSGSNEQYF
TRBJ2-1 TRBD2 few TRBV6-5 TGTGCCAGCAGCCCTCGAATACTAGCGGGAGGGTGGAATGAGCAGTTCTTC CASSPRILAGGWNEQFF
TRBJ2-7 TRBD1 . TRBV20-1 TGCAGTCCTGGACAGGGTTCCTCCTACGAGCAGTACTTC CSPGQGSSYEQYF
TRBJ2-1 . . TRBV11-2 TGTGCCAGCAGCCCGAGTTGGGGGCTCGATGAGCAGTTCTTC CASSPSWGLDEQFF
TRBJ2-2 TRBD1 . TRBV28 TGTGCCAGCGGACCTCACAGGGGTTCTTACGGCGGGGAGCTGTTTTTT CASGPHRGSYGGELFF
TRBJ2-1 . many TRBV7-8 TGTGCCAGCAGCACCCGACATGGCGCCGAAGAGCAGTTCTTC CASSTRHGAEEQFF
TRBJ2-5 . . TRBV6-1 TGTGCCAGCTCTCGGCTAGCGAGACAAGAGACCCAGTACTTC CASSRLARQETQYF
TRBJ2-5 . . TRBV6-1 TGTGCCAGCATCTTTGCTAGCGCCTCGCAAGAGACCCAGTACTTC CASIFASASQETQYF
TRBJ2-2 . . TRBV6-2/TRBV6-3 TGTGCCAGCAGTTACTCGGAAACCGGGGAGCTGTTTTTT CASSYSETGELFF
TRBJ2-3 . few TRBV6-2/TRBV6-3 TGTGCCAGCAGTTACTTGTTTGGAGGGGGGAACACAGATACGCAGTATTTT CASSYLFGGGNTDTQYF
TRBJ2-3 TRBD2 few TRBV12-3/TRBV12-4 TGTGCCAGCAGTTTAGCGCTCGGCGGGAGAGCTACAGATACGCAGTATTTT CASSLALGGRATDTQYF
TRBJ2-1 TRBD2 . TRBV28 TGTGCCAGCAGGAATCTACTAGCGGCCTACAATGAGCAGTTCTTC CASRNLLAAYNEQFF
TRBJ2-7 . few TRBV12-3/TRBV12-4 TGTGCCAGCAGTTTAGGCCAGGTTACCTACGAGCAGTACTTC CASSLGQVTYEQYF
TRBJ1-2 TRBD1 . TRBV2 TGTGCCAGCAGAGGGACAGAGTCCCCTAGGGGCTACACCTTC CASRGTESPRGYTF